This T cell receptor (beta chain) derives from a study of cytomegalovirus exposure and HLA in healthy donors. This clone was counted a few times. The CDR3 runs 19 residues. This PCR relied on a set of 60 Vbeta primers and 13 Jbeta primers. Authors' data handling: There were around 78 million unique TCR beta chains by a later count, and approximately 10 million of them were shared. Sequenced by immunoSEQ multiplex PCR; TCRdb stores in-frame clones only, minus some. Clonal size and the V and J genes are those of that table, whereas D and trimming came from the DNA. The table records 75,000 to 95,000 clones, roughly 83% of them present only once.

The chain links TRBV21-1 to TRBJ2-2; TRBD2 is taken as the D call from the table, unchecked against the DNA. TRBV21-1 constitutes a pseudogene. The TCR comes from a man between 18 and 29 years old in good health and CMV-seronegative. Specimen: PBMCs. The CDR3: CASSKESESGGKNTGELFF. The CDR3 nucleotides read TGTGCCAGCAGCAAAGAGTCAGAGTCCGGGGGAAAGAACACCGGGGAGCTGTTTTTT.